This passage covers 13 T cell receptor beta chains from one sample sequenced in a study of T cells in Graves' hyperthyroidism and ophthalmopathy. The investigators amplified TCR beta CDR3 regions from RNA transcripts. Initially, a first-round RT-PCR of the TCR CDR3 employed the HTBI primer set. MiXCR was run by TCRdb on the multiplex PCR reads, yielding one entry per CDR3 protein. The table shows nearly 750,000 distinct CDR3 sequences, with roughly a third occurring only once. Sequences were obtained from blood. The receptor source for this set is a woman in her thirties or forties with Graves' hyperthyroidism.

A word on this clonotype: At one of its ends the junction is not consistent with the germline gene, which may arise from a read error. V and J are TRBV6-5 and TRBJ2-2; D may be TRBD2 (6 bases). This CDR3 is 11 amino acids long. Germline V CDR1 and CDR2: MNHEY, SVGAGI. This CDR3 reads CASRWGGEVFF. The CDR3 nucleotides are TGTGCCAGCCGTTGGGGCGGGGAGGTGTTTTTT.

This clonotype was counted ten times or more. A read error may be the cause here, since a much bigger clone is one base away. It is likely a read error, because the conserved phenylalanine at the end of the CDR3 is missing. V gene TRBV25-1 combines with J gene TRBJ1-6, with 7 nucleotides matching TRBD1. After removal of 3 bases from V and 8 bases from J, the junction contained 7 bases not matched to a gene. The length of the CDR3 is 15 residues. Germline V gene data show CDR1 as MGHDK and CDR2 as SYGVNS. The CDR3 loop reads CASSERGREDSPLHL. The CDR3 DNA is TGTGCCAGCAGTGAGAGGGGGCGCGAGGATTCACCCCTCCACCTT.

The J gene is TRBJ2-2, the V gene TRBV5-1, with D hard to call. This CDR3 spans 13 amino acids. Trimming removed 7 bases at V and 6 bases at J, with 13 bases between. Germline V lookup: CDR1 SGHRS, CDR2 YFSETQ. Here the CDR3 reads CASSLTKAGELFF. CDR3 sequence (DNA): TGCGCCAGCTCACTGACGAAGGCCGGGGAGCTGTTTTTT.

This clonotype was counted at least ten times. The CDR3 bases are TGTGCCAGTAGCCAGACCCTCGAAGGGACTGAAGCTTTCTTT. Translating it yields CASSQTLEGTEAFF. This chain connects TRBV19 to TRBJ1-1; D gene ambiguous. This CDR3 spans 14 amino acids. Germline assignment: CDR1 LNHDA and CDR2 SQIVND (reference sequence). V was cut by 6 bases and J by 5 bases, with 16 bases left in between. Full variable domain (missing parts from reference TRBV19 and TRBJ1-1): DGGITQSPKYLFRKEGQNVTLSCEQNLNHDAMYWYRQDPGQGLRLIYYSQIVNDFQKGDIAEGYSVSREKKESFPLTVTSAQKNPTAFYLCASSQTLEGTEAFFGQGTRLTVV.

This clonotype has just a few counts. The chain carries TRBV12-3 or TRBV12-4 and TRBJ2-5; maybe TRBD1 (6 bases). The CDR3 is made up of 14 amino acids. Trimming removed 6 bases from V and 2 bases from J, with 13 bases in between. This chain's CDR3 is CASRLSDRQETQYF. The CDR3 DNA is TGTGCCAGCAGACTATCGGACAGACAAGAGACCCAGTACTTC.

The chain combines TRBV12-3 or TRBV12-4 with TRBJ1-1; a possible D gene is TRBD1 (6 bases). Trimming pared 7 bases from V and 1 base from J, leaving 13 bases between. There are 14 residues in the CDR3. The CDR3 DNA reads TGTGCCAGCAACCCTGACAGGACGAACACTGAAGCTTTCTTT. Its protein is CASNPDRTNTEAFF.

This clonotype was seen a handful of times. V usage is TRBV20-1 and J usage is TRBJ2-7; tentatively, D is TRBD1 or TRBD2 (6 bases each). The CDR3 sequence is 15 residues long. Germline V lookup: CDR1 DFQATT, CDR2 SNEGSKA (reference sequence). V shed 3 bases and J shed 3 bases, with 18 bases lying between them. This CDR3 is CSARGLDSPFYEQYF. The CDR3 bases are TGCAGTGCTAGGGGACTGGACAGCCCGTTCTACGAGCAGTACTTC.

The sample holds many counts of this clonotype. V gene TRBV2 combines with J gene TRBJ1-6; 8 nucleotides agree with TRBD1. The germline V gene has CDR1 SNHLY and CDR2 FYNNEI. The CDR3 consists of 15 residues. V was pared by 4 bases and J by 7 bases, with 6 bases of the junction left unmatched. The CDR3 reads CASSGQGAINSPLHF. CDR3 sequence (DNA): TGTGCCAGCAGTGGCCAGGGGGCGATCAATTCACCCCTCCACTTT. The whole variable domain, remainder taken from reference TRBV2 and TRBJ1-6, is EPEVTQTPSHQVTQMGQEVILRCVPISNHLYFYWYRQILGQKVEFLVSFYNNEISEKSEIFDDQFSVERPDGSNFTLKIRSTKLEDSAMYFCASSGQGAINSPLHFGNGTRLTVT.

The chain uses TRBV6-1 and TRBJ1-1; no clear D. The CDR3 spans 15 residues. Germline loops: CDR1 MNHNS, CDR2 SASEGT. Trimming stripped 2 bases from V and 1 base from J, with 11 bases between. The CDR3, as DNA: TGTGCCAGCAGTGAAAACCTAGGAGGGAACACTGAAGCTTTCTTT. Its protein is CASSENLGGNTEAFF.

A note on this clonotype: The junction departs from germline at one end; a sequencing error may be responsible. V and J are TRBV19 and TRBJ2-5; perhaps TRBD2 as D (7 bases). Germline V gene sequence: CDR1 LNHDA, CDR2 SQIVND (reference sequence). CDR3 length: 12 residues. CDR3: CDSSEGGETQYF. The CDR3 DNA reads as TGTGACAGTAGCGAGGGGGGGGAGACCCAGTACTTC. Together with reference TRBV19 and TRBJ2-5, the CDR3 gives the full variable domain: DGGITQSPKYLFRKEGQNVTLSCEQNLNHDAMYWYRQDPGQGLRLIYYSQIVNDFQKGDIAEGYSVSREKKESFPLTVTSAQKNPTAFYLCDSSEGGETQYFGPGTRLLVL.

The V gene is TRBV7-9, the J gene TRBJ1-2; D is undetermined. Trimming cost V 4 bases and J 8 bases, with 8 bases left between them. CDR1 and CDR2 from the germline V gene are SEHNR and FQNEAQ (reference sequence). There are 11 residues in the CDR3. Written as DNA, the CDR3 is TGTGCCAGCAGCTCATCATGGGGCTACACCTTC. As protein: CASSSSWGYTF.

The sample holds many counts of this clonotype. Written as DNA, the CDR3 is TGTGCCAGCAGCCCAGGGGAGCGACGAGAAAAACTGTTTTTT. As protein: CASSPGERREKLFF. The chain uses TRBV5-8 and TRBJ1-4, with D possibly matching TRBD1 (6 bases). Germline V CDR1 and CDR2: SGHTS, YDEGEE. The CDR3 contains 14 residues. V lost 4 bases and J lost 8, with 15 bases in between.

This clonotype was seen repeatedly, ten times or more. The V and J genes are TRBV19 and TRBJ1-1; D remains unclear. The CDR3 is 11 residues long. Trimming removed 7 bases at V and 8 bases at J, with 11 bases between. The germline V gene has CDR1 LNHDA and CDR2 SQIVND (reference sequence). The CDR3 protein is CASTRAVEAFF. DNA for the CDR3: TGTGCCAGTACACGGGCCGTCGAAGCTTTCTTT.